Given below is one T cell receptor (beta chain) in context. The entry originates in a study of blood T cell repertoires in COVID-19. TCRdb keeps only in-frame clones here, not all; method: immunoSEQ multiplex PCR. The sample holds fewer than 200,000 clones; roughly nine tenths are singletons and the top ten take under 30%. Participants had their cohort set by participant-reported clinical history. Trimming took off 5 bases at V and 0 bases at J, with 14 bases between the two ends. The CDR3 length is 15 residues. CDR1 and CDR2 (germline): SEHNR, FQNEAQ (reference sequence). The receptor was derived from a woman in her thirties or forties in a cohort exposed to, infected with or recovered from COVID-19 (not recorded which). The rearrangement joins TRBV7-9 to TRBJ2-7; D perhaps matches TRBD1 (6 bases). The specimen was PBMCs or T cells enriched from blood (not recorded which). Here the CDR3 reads CASSPNRVSSYEQYF. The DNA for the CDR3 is TGTGCCAGCAGCCCGAACAGGGTTAGCTCCTACGAGCAGTACTTC. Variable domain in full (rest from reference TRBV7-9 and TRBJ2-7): DTGVSQNPRHKITKRGQNVTFRCDPISEHNRLYWYRQTLGQGPEFLTYFQNEAQLEKSRLLSDRFSAERPKGSFSTLEIQRTEQGDSAMYLCASSPNRVSSYEQYFGPGTRLTVT.